The rows below give T cell receptor beta chains drawn from one sample of a study of OX40 agonist ivuxolimab in advanced cancers. TCRdb keeps only in-frame clones here, not all; method: immunoSEQ multiplex PCR. The table lists 7,400 or so clones, about 90% of them singletons. This sample comprised CD4+ or CD8+ T cells sorted from blood, obtained in a trial of the OX40 agonist ivuxolimab. The source of these receptors is an adult with an advanced solid tumor such as melanoma, head and neck, liver or kidney cancer. CDR3s include the opening cysteine and the closing phenylalanine or tryptophan. The D gene is left open where the match is weak. Clone size is stated in some rows and not others, as once, few, many or a class when expanded.

>once|TRBV7-3|TRBD2|TRBJ2-2
TGTGCCAGCCGCTTAGCGGGTAACACCGGGGAGCTGTTTTTT
CASRLAGNTGELFF
>-|TRBV29-1|TRBD1|TRBJ1-2
TGCAGCGTTCCGGACAGGGATTACTATGGCTACACCTTC
CSVPDRDYYGYTF
>-|TRBV30|TRBD2|TRBJ2-3
TGTGCCTGGACCGTAGCGGGAGCGGATACGCAGTATTTT
CAWTVAGADTQYF
>-|TRBV27|-|TRBJ1-1
TGTGCCAGCAGTTTAGCAGGGAAGGTCGCTGAAGCTTTCTTT
CASSLAGKVAEAFF
>-|TRBV7-7|TRBD2|TRBJ2-1
TGTGCTAGCAGCCCGTCGGGAGGGCCCGAGCAGTTCTTC
CASSPSGGPEQFF
>-|TRBV9|TRBD1|TRBJ1-1
TGTGCCAGCACCCGGACAGGGGCCCGAAACACTGAAGCTTTCTTT
CASTRTGARNTEAFF
>-|TRBV5-6|-|TRBJ1-1
TGTGCCAGCAGCCTGTCGCACCGGCAGGCCCCTGAAGCTTTCTTT
CASSLSHRQAPEAFF
>-|TRBV15|-|TRBJ2-3
TGTGCCACCAGCAGAGATCCTAGCACAGATACGCAGTATTTT
CATSRDPSTDTQYF
>once|TRBV5-4|TRBD1|TRBJ2-1
TGTGCCAGCAGCTTGGCCGTCGGACAGGGATACAATGAGCAGTTCTTC
CASSLAVGQGYNEQFF
>-|TRBV27|-|TRBJ2-1
TGTGCCAGCAGTTTAATAGCGGTAGACAATGAGCAGTTCTTC
CASSLIAVDNEQFF
>-|TRBV19|TRBD1|TRBJ2-1
TGTGCCAGTAGTATACCGACAGGGGGCAGCGGTGAGCAGTTCTTC
CASSIPTGGSGEQFF
>-|TRBV5-1|-|TRBJ2-3
TGCGCCAGCGGAACAAGTCCTTCCACAGATACGCAGTATTTT
CASGTSPSTDTQYF
>once|TRBV19|-|TRBJ1-2
TGTGCCAGTAGTATAGAGGGGTCGAACTATGGCTACACCTTC
CASSIEGSNYGYTF
>-|TRBV5-1|TRBD2|TRBJ2-3
TGCGCCAGCAGCCCGGGGACTAGCGGACTCGGAGATACGCAGTATTTT
CASSPGTSGLGDTQYF
>-|TRBV7-9|TRBD1|TRBJ1-1
TGTGCCAGCAGCCGGGACAGGGCTTTAACTGAAGCTTTCTTT
CASSRDRALTEAFF
>-|TRBV6-5|-|TRBJ2-2
TGTGCCAGCAAATACTCGAACACCGGGGAGCTGTTTTTT
CASKYSNTGELFF
>-|TRBV7-2|-|TRBJ2-7
TGTGCCAGCAGCTTAGGCGCGCCTCCGAACTACGAGCAGTACTTC
CASSLGAPPNYEQYF
>medium-sized|TRBV7-6|TRBD1|TRBJ1-1
TGTGCCAGCAGTTGGGACAGTTGGAACACTGAAGCTTTCTTT
CASSWDSWNTEAFF
>-|TRBV4-3|TRBD2|TRBJ2-5
TGCGCCAGCAGCCTTAGGGGACTAGCGGGAGAAGAGACCCAGTACTTC
CASSLRGLAGEETQYF
>-|TRBV11-3|TRBD1|TRBJ2-1
TGTGCCAGCAGCACGGGACAGGGAGGGTACAATGAGCAGTTCTTC
CASSTGQGGYNEQFF
>-|TRBV6-1|TRBD1|TRBJ1-2
TGTGCCAGCAGTCGGGACAGCGCAAGCTATGGCTACACCTTC
CASSRDSASYGYTF
>-|TRBV9|TRBD2|TRBJ2-3
TGTGCCAGCAGCGTAGGAACAGGACGGTTACTAGCGGGAGGGGTTCAAGATACGCAGTATTTT
CASSVGTGRLLAGGVQDTQYF
>few|TRBV2|-|TRBJ2-7
TGTGCCAGCAGTGTCCTTAGACAGGATTTGGACGAGCAGTACTTC
CASSVLRQDLDEQYF
>-|TRBV2|-|TRBJ2-3
TGTGCCAGCACCACGGCTTTCACAGATACGCAGTATTTT
CASTTAFTDTQYF
>-|TRBV4-1|-|TRBJ2-7
TGCGCCAGCAGCCAGGGGGCTAGCGTGGCCTACGAGCAGTACTTC
CASSQGASVAYEQYF
>-|TRBV9|-|TRBJ2-1
TGTGCCAGCAGCGTAGTAGGTACAAACTCCTACAATGAGCAGTTCTTC
CASSVVGTNSYNEQFF
>-|TRBV7-9|TRBD2|TRBJ2-1
TGTGCCAGCAGCTTAGGTCTAGCGGGCTCCTACAATGAGCAGTTCTTC
CASSLGLAGSYNEQFF
>-|TRBV30|-|TRBJ2-3
TGTGCCTGGAGTGTATATACCTCACCAACAGATACGCAGTATTTT
CAWSVYTSPTDTQYF
>-|TRBV2|-|TRBJ2-7
TGTGCCAGCACCCGGGACACATCCTACGAGCAGTACTTC
CASTRDTSYEQYF
>-|TRBV7-8|TRBD1|TRBJ1-1
TGTGCCAGCAGCTTAGAGTCAGGGGGCGGCCTGAACACTGAAGCTTTCTTT
CASSLESGGGLNTEAFF
>-|TRBV9|-|TRBJ2-3
TGTGCCAGCAGCGTAGGCTGGGGGGCAGATACGCAGTATTTT
CASSVGWGADTQYF
>-|TRBV19|-|TRBJ1-1
TGTGCCAGTAGTATAGAGGGGCAAGCTTTCTTT
CASSIEGQAFF
>-|TRBV27|TRBD1|TRBJ2-3
TGTGCCAGCAGTTCACGACAGGGGGCGTTTGGGCGAGATACGCAGTATTTT
CASSSRQGAFGRDTQYF
>few|TRBV7-6|-|TRBJ1-1
TGTGCCAGCAGCTTGGGACGCTCCAACACTGAAGCTTTCTTT
CASSLGRSNTEAFF
>-|TRBV18|-|TRBJ1-2
TGTGCCAGCTCACCCGGGGGGGGGACGCGCAACTATGGCTACACCTTC
CASSPGGGTRNYGYTF
>-|TRBV19|TRBD1|TRBJ1-5
TGTGCCAGTAGTACCTCTCAGGGGGCCCTTAGCAATCAGCCCCAGCATTTT
CASSTSQGALSNQPQHF
>-|TRBV5-1|-|TRBJ1-1
TGCGCCAGCAGCTTGGAGCGTACTCCGAACACTGAAGCTTTCTTT
CASSLERTPNTEAFF
>-|TRBV6-5|-|TRBJ1-2
TGTGCCAGCAGTTACTCGGTTCCAGGAATAGTCTATGGCTACACCTTC
CASSYSVPGIVYGYTF
>-|TRBV10-3|TRBD2|TRBJ2-7
TGTGCCATCAGACGGGGGGTCGACTACGAGCAGTACTTC
CAIRRGVDYEQYF
>-|TRBV7-3|-|TRBJ1-2
TGTGCCAGCAGCTTAACGCCCGTTGGATATGGCTACACCTTC
CASSLTPVGYGYTF
>-|TRBV7-9|-|TRBJ1-2
TGTGCCAGCAGCTTAGCAGGGGACGGAGGCTACACCTTC
CASSLAGDGGYTF
>-|TRBV19|-|TRBJ1-2
TGTGCCAGTAGTATATCTTCAGGGGTCAATGGCTACACCTTC
CASSISSGVNGYTF
>-|TRBV4-1|-|TRBJ1-4
TGCGCCAGCAGCCAGCTAACTAATGAAAAACTGTTTTTT
CASSQLTNEKLFF